A selection of T cell receptor beta chains follows, all from one sample in a study of blood T cell repertoires in COVID-19. Libraries were prepared by immunoSEQ multiplex PCR; TCRdb keeps only in-frame clonotypes and omits some of them. Among approximately 320,000 clones listed, about 82% were seen once. Input material: peripheral blood. The source of these receptors is a human donor in a cohort sampled during active COVID-19. The CDR3 runs from the conserved cysteine through the conserved F or W. D genes are given only for firm matches. The size field is filled for only some rows; it gives once, few, many or a size class.

V: TRBV18
J: TRBJ1-4
D: TRBD1
size: once
DNA: TGTGCCAGCTCGTTACCACCGGGGACAGGGAGAGGAGGTGAAAAACTGTTTTTT
CDR3: CASSLPPGTGRGGEKLFF

V: TRBV2
J: TRBJ1-2
D: .
size: once
DNA: TGTGCCAGCAGTGGATCAGGGGAACCCTATGGCTACACCTTC
CDR3: CASSGSGEPYGYTF

V: TRBV6-5
J: TRBJ1-6
D: TRBD1
size: .
DNA: TGTGCCAGCAGTTACTCGGACAGGGATAATTCACCCCTCCACTTT
CDR3: CASSYSDRDNSPLHF

V: TRBV20-1
J: TRBJ1-2
D: .
size: .
DNA: TGCAGTGCTAGTAGTATGGGCGGGAACTATGGCTACACCTTC
CDR3: CSASSMGGNYGYTF

V: TRBV5-4
J: TRBJ2-1
D: TRBD2
size: .
DNA: TGTGCCAGCAGCTTGGCGAGCGGGGGGACTTCTATAAATGAGCAGTTCTTC
CDR3: CASSLASGGTSINEQFF

V: TRBV29-1
J: TRBJ2-7
D: .
size: .
DNA: TGCAGCGCCAACCAGGGGCTACGTGGCGAGCAGTACTTC
CDR3: CSANQGLRGEQYF

V: TRBV19
J: TRBJ1-1
D: .
size: .
DNA: TGTGCCAGTAGCAGGACGGGGGGCTCTGAAGCTTTCTTT
CDR3: CASSRTGGSEAFF

V: TRBV7-2
J: TRBJ2-2
D: .
size: .
DNA: TGTGCCAGCAGCTCCCTCGGGAAGCGGGCCGGGGAGCTGTTTTTT
CDR3: CASSSLGKRAGELFF

V: TRBV27
J: TRBJ1-1
D: .
size: few
DNA: TGTGCCAGCAGTTCATGGGGGGGAGGGACGGTAGCTTTCTTT
CDR3: CASSSWGGGTVAFF

V: TRBV4-1
J: TRBJ2-7
D: TRBD2
size: .
DNA: TGCGCCAGCAGCCCCCTAGCGGGGGGATACGAGCAGTACTTC
CDR3: CASSPLAGGYEQYF

V: TRBV6-5
J: TRBJ1-1
D: TRBD1
size: .
DNA: TGTGCCAGCAGTTACAACAGGGGGCGAAACACTGAAGCTTTCTTT
CDR3: CASSYNRGRNTEAFF

V: TRBV30
J: TRBJ1-5
D: TRBD1
size: .
DNA: TGTGCCTGGAGTTACAGGGGTGGCAATCAGCCCCAGCATTTT
CDR3: CAWSYRGGNQPQHF

V: TRBV15
J: TRBJ2-7
D: .
size: .
DNA: TGTGCCACCAGCAGAGTAGAGTTGAGGGAGCAGTACTTC
CDR3: CATSRVELREQYF

V: TRBV15
J: TRBJ1-5
D: TRBD1
size: once
DNA: TGTGCCACCAGCAGAGACCCCGGGACAGAAAATCAGCCCCAGCATTTT
CDR3: CATSRDPGTENQPQHF

V: TRBV7-3
J: TRBJ2-3
D: .
size: few
DNA: TGTGCCAGCAGCACAAGTGGAGAAGGGGCAGATACGCAGTATTTT
CDR3: CASSTSGEGADTQYF

V: TRBV24-1
J: TRBJ2-2
D: .
size: .
DNA: TGTGCCACCAGTGATAATAGATTCACCGGGGAGCTGTTTTTT
CDR3: CATSDNRFTGELFF

V: TRBV24-1
J: TRBJ2-2
D: TRBD2
size: .
DNA: TGTGCCACCCGAAGAGGCGGGGGAAACACCGGGGAGCTGTTTTTT
CDR3: CATRRGGGNTGELFF

V: TRBV7-9
J: TRBJ2-7
D: .
size: .
DNA: TGTGCCAGCAGCTCCGTAGGGGTACGCTACGAGCAGTACTTC
CDR3: CASSSVGVRYEQYF

V: TRBV19
J: TRBJ1-5
D: TRBD1
size: .
DNA: TGTGCCAGTAACTCAGGGGGCGATCAGCCCCAGCATTTT
CDR3: CASNSGGDQPQHF

V: TRBV6-5
J: TRBJ1-1
D: TRBD1
size: few
DNA: TGTGCCAGCAGGTTAGACAGGGTATGGAACACTGAAGCTTTCTTT
CDR3: CASRLDRVWNTEAFF

V: TRBV6-6
J: TRBJ2-1
D: TRBD2
size: .
DNA: TGTGCCAGCAGCAAAACTAGCGGGGGGGGTGAGCAGTTCTTC
CDR3: CASSKTSGGGEQFF

V: TRBV3-1/TRBV3-2
J: TRBJ1-2
D: .
size: .
DNA: TGTGCCAGCAGCCCAGGACAGTCCTACACCTTC
CDR3: CASSPGQSYTF

V: TRBV7-8
J: TRBJ1-4
D: TRBD1
size: .
DNA: TGTGCCAGCAGCCAAGGACAGGGAGCAACTAATGAAAAACTGTTTTTT
CDR3: CASSQGQGATNEKLFF

V: TRBV5-4
J: TRBJ1-6
D: .
size: .
DNA: TGTGCCAGCAGCTACGGAGGAGGACCCCTCCACTTT
CDR3: CASSYGGGPLHF

V: TRBV30
J: TRBJ1-2
D: .
size: .
DNA: TGTGCCTGGAAACCGAGCGGCAGAAACTATGGCTACACCTTC
CDR3: CAWKPSGRNYGYTF

V: TRBV3-1/TRBV3-2
J: TRBJ2-1
D: TRBD2
size: .
DNA: TGTGCCAGCAGCCAAGATTATATCCGGACGGGGGGCTACAATGAGCAGTTCTTC
CDR3: CASSQDYIRTGGYNEQFF

V: TRBV14
J: TRBJ1-1
D: .
size: .
DNA: TGTGCCAGCAACCCCTTAGGGGACTACACTGAAGCTTTCTTT
CDR3: CASNPLGDYTEAFF

V: TRBV7-6
J: TRBJ1-2
D: TRBD1
size: .
DNA: TGTGCCAGCAGCCGCAGGGGGCAGGATGGCTACACCTTC
CDR3: CASSRRGQDGYTF

V: TRBV7-8
J: TRBJ1-3
D: .
size: .
DNA: TGTGCCAGCAGCTTTTACAGGGCCAACTCTGGAAACACCATATATTTT
CDR3: CASSFYRANSGNTIYF

V: TRBV7-9
J: TRBJ1-2
D: .
size: .
DNA: TGTGCCAGCAGCTTAGGAGGAGGGTTTGGTGGCTACACCTTC
CDR3: CASSLGGGFGGYTF

V: TRBV6-5
J: TRBJ2-1
D: .
size: .
DNA: TGTGCCAGCAGGTTATCCAGGGGCCTTGAGCAGTTCTTC
CDR3: CASRLSRGLEQFF

V: TRBV18
J: TRBJ1-1
D: .
size: once
DNA: TGTGCCAGCTCACTAACAGGGAAAGTATCGGCGAGTTTTCTAGCTTTCTTT
CDR3: CASSLTGKVSASFLAFF

V: TRBV19
J: TRBJ2-7
D: TRBD1
size: few
DNA: TGTGCCAGTAGCTTAGGGACAGAAGACGAGCAGTACTTC
CDR3: CASSLGTEDEQYF

V: TRBV6-5
J: TRBJ2-7
D: .
size: .
DNA: TGTGCCAGCAGTTACTCGCGGGGGCCGCTTGCCTACGAGCAGTACTTC
CDR3: CASSYSRGPLAYEQYF

V: TRBV30
J: TRBJ2-7
D: .
size: .
DNA: TGTGCCTGGAGCCGGGACACACGCCTCTACGAGCAGTACTTC
CDR3: CAWSRDTRLYEQYF

V: TRBV10-3
J: TRBJ1-4
D: .
size: .
DNA: TGTGCCATCCCTGGACCACCGGGACTCCGAGGTGAAAAACTGTTTTTT
CDR3: CAIPGPPGLRGEKLFF

V: TRBV5-1
J: TRBJ2-1
D: TRBD2
size: .
DNA: TGCGCCAGCAGCTTGGTTGGACTAGCGAGGGGTGAGCAGTTCTTC
CDR3: CASSLVGLARGEQFF

V: TRBV6-2/TRBV6-3
J: TRBJ2-7
D: .
size: once
DNA: TGTGCCAGCAGCTATTGGGAGTCCTACGAGCAGTACTTC
CDR3: CASSYWESYEQYF

V: TRBV6-1
J: TRBJ1-3
D: .
size: .
DNA: TGTGCCAGCAGTGAACAATGGGGCAGGGGAAACACCATATATTTT
CDR3: CASSEQWGRGNTIYF

V: TRBV7-2
J: TRBJ2-4
D: .
size: .
DNA: TGTGCCAGCAGCTACCCCGGGATGGGAGCCAAAAACATTCAGTACTTC
CDR3: CASSYPGMGAKNIQYF

V: TRBV3-1/TRBV3-2
J: TRBJ2-3
D: TRBD2
size: once
DNA: TGTGCCAGCAGCCATACTAGCGGGGGGGCTACAGATACGCAGTATTTT
CDR3: CASSHTSGGATDTQYF

V: TRBV28
J: TRBJ1-4
D: TRBD1
size: .
DNA: TGTGCCAGCAGTTTTCGGACAGGCCTCAATGAAAAACTGTTTTTT
CDR3: CASSFRTGLNEKLFF

V: TRBV2
J: TRBJ1-2
D: .
size: .
DNA: TGTGCCAGCAGTGGGGAGTGGGGCTACACCTTC
CDR3: CASSGEWGYTF

V: TRBV6-5
J: TRBJ1-1
D: TRBD1
size: .
DNA: TGTGCCAGCAGTTACGGCGTCAGGGGGACTGAAGCTTTCTTT
CDR3: CASSYGVRGTEAFF

V: TRBV30
J: TRBJ1-4
D: .
size: .
DNA: TGTGCCTGGAGCCGGGGGGAAAAACTGTTTTTT
CDR3: CAWSRGEKLFF

V: TRBV2
J: TRBJ2-7
D: TRBD1
size: .
DNA: TGTGCCAGCACCAGAGCCGGGACAGGGAAAAGCGAGCAGTACTTC
CDR3: CASTRAGTGKSEQYF

V: TRBV6-1
J: TRBJ1-4
D: TRBD1
size: .
DNA: TGTGCCAGCAGTGAAAGGGACAGGGGTAGGGAAAAACTGTTTTTT
CDR3: CASSERDRGREKLFF

V: TRBV27
J: TRBJ2-5
D: .
size: .
DNA: TGTGCCAGCAGTCCCACGACACTCTCGGAAGAGACCCAGTACTTC
CDR3: CASSPTTLSEETQYF

V: TRBV19
J: TRBJ2-7
D: TRBD1
size: .
DNA: TGTGCCAGTAGTATCTCAGGCCCCCAGGGGGCCTACTACGAGCAGTACTTC
CDR3: CASSISGPQGAYYEQYF

V: TRBV5-1
J: TRBJ1-2
D: .
size: .
DNA: TGCGCCAGCAGCTTGGCTCCCAGGGACTATGGCTACACCTTC
CDR3: CASSLAPRDYGYTF

V: TRBV10-2
J: TRBJ1-2
D: .
size: .
DNA: TGCGCCAGCAGTTGGACATCTAACTATGGCTACACCTTC
CDR3: CASSWTSNYGYTF

V: TRBV18
J: TRBJ2-7
D: TRBD1
size: .
DNA: TGTGCCAGCTCCCTGGCCCTGACAGGGGTCGTCTACGAGCAGTACTTC
CDR3: CASSLALTGVVYEQYF

V: TRBV11-2
J: TRBJ1-1
D: .
size: .
DNA: TGTGCCAGCAGCTTACCGACAGCGAACACTGAAGCTTTCTTT
CDR3: CASSLPTANTEAFF

V: TRBV5-1
J: TRBJ1-1
D: .
size: .
DNA: TGCGCCAGCAGCTTGGTGGGGGGATCTGAAGCTTTCTTT
CDR3: CASSLVGGSEAFF

V: TRBV24-1
J: TRBJ2-1
D: .
size: .
DNA: TGTGCGACCGGGTCAGGGTTGTACAATGAGCAGTTCTTC
CDR3: CATGSGLYNEQFF

V: TRBV25-1
J: TRBJ1-1
D: .
size: .
DNA: TGTGCCAGCAGTGAATCCTTAGGGGAGGGCACTGAAGCTTTCTTT
CDR3: CASSESLGEGTEAFF

V: TRBV11-2
J: TRBJ1-6
D: TRBD1
size: once
DNA: TGTGCCAGCAGCCCGGCGGGACAGCATAATTCACCCCTCCACTTT
CDR3: CASSPAGQHNSPLHF

V: TRBV6-1
J: TRBJ2-3
D: .
size: .
DNA: TGTGCCAGCAGTGAAGACAGGGCCCGTACGCAGTATTTT
CDR3: CASSEDRARTQYF

V: TRBV28
J: TRBJ2-3
D: TRBD1
size: .
DNA: TGTGCCAGCAGTTTAGGGCAGGGGGCAGATACGCAGTATTTT
CDR3: CASSLGQGADTQYF

V: TRBV25-1
J: TRBJ2-7
D: TRBD1
size: once
DNA: TGTGCCAGCAGCCCCGGGACAGGGGGCCGGGGGGAGCAGTACTTC
CDR3: CASSPGTGGRGEQYF